This T cell receptor beta chain was recorded in a study of T-cell reconstitution after alpha-beta-depleted transplantation in children. Study conclusions and caveats: Reportedly, roughly two months post-transplant, alpha-beta T cells arose from several hundred expanded graft clones. Surviving recipient T cells and thymic progenitors underlay high day-60 TCRbeta diversity in some patients. At the one-year point after transplant, T-cell counts and TCRbeta diversity were found to come mostly from T cells that had been newly produced.

The CDR3 is made up of 15 amino acids. V was pared by 4 bases and J by 5 bases, with 9 bases of the junction left unmatched. Comment on this clonotype: The antigen is undetermined.

Unique molecular identifiers featured in how the TCRbeta library was prepared. One entry per CDR3 protein, called by TCRdb with MiXCR from the PCR reads. Of about 980,000 distinct CDR3 sequences in the sample, about 26% were seen once. The sequence came from a boy under three years old who had a stem cell transplant for SCID, so the T cells may come from the graft donor. The chain carries TRBV12-3 or TRBV12-4 and TRBJ2-3; 7 positions agree with TRBD1. The sample in question was PBMCs, mostly from graft donor cells, obtained 360 days after TCRalphabeta/CD19-depleted stem cell transplant. DNA for the CDR3: TGTGCCAGCAGTTCCTTCGACAGGGTAGTAGATACGCAGTATTTT. This gives the protein CASSSFDRVVDTQYF.